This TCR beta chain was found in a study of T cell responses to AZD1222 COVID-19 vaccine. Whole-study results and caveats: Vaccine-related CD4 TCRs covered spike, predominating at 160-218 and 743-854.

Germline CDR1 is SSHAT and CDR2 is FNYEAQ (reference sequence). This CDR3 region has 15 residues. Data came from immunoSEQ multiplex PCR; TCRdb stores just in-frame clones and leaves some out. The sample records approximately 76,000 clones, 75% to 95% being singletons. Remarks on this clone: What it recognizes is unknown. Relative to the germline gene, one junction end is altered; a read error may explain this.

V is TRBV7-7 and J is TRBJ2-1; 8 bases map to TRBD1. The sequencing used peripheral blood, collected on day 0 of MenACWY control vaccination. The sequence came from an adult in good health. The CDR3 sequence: CASSLNAGTGNEQFF. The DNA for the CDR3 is TGTGCTAGCAGCTTAAATGCGGGGACAGGCAATGAGCAGTTCTTC.